This T cell receptor (beta chain) came from a study of T cells in Graves' hyperthyroidism and ophthalmopathy. RNA transcripts gave rise to amplified TCR beta CDR3 regions. When the TCR CDR3 underwent first-round RT-PCR, the HTBI primer set was used. A single record per CDR3 protein comes from TCRdb applying MiXCR to the multiplex PCR reads. The data show approximately 300,000 distinct CDR3 sequences, around 17% seen once. Germline-derived CDR1 and CDR2 are MNHNS and SASEGT. The CDR3 runs 14 residues. The V end lost 8 bases, the J end lost 2 bases, and 15 bases lay between the germline ends. This clonotype was counted many times.

The rearrangement links TRBV6-1 to TRBJ1-1; D is ambiguous. Sequencing was performed on blood. The sequence was obtained from a man in his thirties or forties with Graves' hyperthyroidism. CDR3 region: CASSADPSNTEAFF. In nucleotides, the CDR3 is TGTGCCAGCTCGGCAGACCCTAGTAACACTGAAGCTTTCTTT.